This T cell receptor beta chain stems from a study of metastatic and nonmetastatic thyroid tumors. In the study overall: Blood and tumor or nodule tissue repertoires from malignant and benign thyroid patients were compared.

The V and J ends lost 3 bases and 5 bases, in that order; junction bases with no gene match: 9. CDR3 length: 15 residues. CDR1 is DFQATT, CDR2 SNEGSKA, per germline (reference sequence). Original analysis: The study's classifier, a distant-metastasis tool for papillary thyroid cancer, was built using CDR3 differences across clinicopathological groups. With MiXCR, TCRdb called clones anew from the PCR reads. What appears here as the V and J calls and clone size reflects TCRdb's work, not the paper's. The sample has about 6,400 clones; 30% to 35% are singletons. No patient received treatment before thyroid surgery.

Specimen: tumor tissue. This chain uses TRBV20-1 with TRBJ2-7; 11 nucleotides match TRBD2. This TCR derives from a female donor with papillary thyroid cancer or a benign thyroid nodule (not recorded which). Some clones in this sample may be carry-over from other donors' samples. The CDR3 region is CSASTSGGPKNEQYF. In DNA, the CDR3 is TGCAGTGCTAGTACTAGCGGGGGTCCCAAAAACGAGCAGTACTTC.